This T cell receptor (beta chain) is from a study of CD8+ T cells in alopecia areata. As part of sample collection, lesional scalp punch biopsies and peripheral blood were taken from alopecia areata patients. CD4+ and CD8+ T cells were sorted from PBMCs stained for CD3, CD4 and CD8. RNA was isolated and reverse transcribed to cDNA, the sequencing template. The table came from immunoSEQ multiplex PCR; TCRdb's copy has only in-frame clones and leaves some out. Of roughly 250,000 clones listed, 67% are singletons. Looked up from germline, CDR1 is SGHKS and CDR2 is YYEKEE (reference sequence). CDR3 length: 13 residues. V was pared by 5 bases and J by 5 bases, with 13 bases between.

The TCR sequence derives from a human donor with alopecia areata. Source: CD4+ T cells sorted from blood, taken at week 0. The rearrangement uses TRBV5-5 and TRBJ2-5; tentatively, D is TRBD2 (6 bases). CDR3 protein: CASSYGLPETQYF. In DNA, the CDR3 is TGTGCCAGCAGTTACGGACTACCGGAGACCCAGTACTTC. The complete variable domain, with remaining parts taken from reference TRBV5-5 and TRBJ2-5, reads DAGVTQSPTHLIKTRGQQVTLRCSPISGHKSVSWYQQVLGQGPQFIFQYYEKEERGRGNFPDRFSARQFPNYSSELNVNALLLGDSALYLCASSYGLPETQYFGPGTRLLVL.